This entry is about one T cell receptor beta chain. Its specificity is not known. This CDR3 is built from 14 residues. Per germline, CDR1 LNHDA and CDR2 SQIVND (reference sequence). Trimming stripped 8 bases from V and 0 bases from J, with 14 bases between. The data are from a study of shared clonotypes between healthy human individuals. Study background: Each donor contributed plates that comprised three CD4 naive, three CD4 memory, two CD8 naive and one CD8 memory. Study observations and caveats: Non-shared clonotypes were found to have lower generation probabilities than the clonotypes that were shared by all four of the sorted-subset donors.

Naive CD8 isolation took CD45RO-negative cells positively selected for CCR7 and excluded terminally differentiated effector memory CD45RA+ cells. TCRdb's copy holds only in-frame clones and misses some; the assay was immunoSEQ multiplex PCR. The data hold over 800,000 clones, with nearly 95% observed a single time. This clonotype was obtained from a man younger than 40 in good health. Sequencing input: naive CD8+ T cells sorted from blood. This chain uses TRBV19 with TRBJ2-7; no definite D call. DNA of the CDR3: TGTGCCAGTGCCCACGGGCGGTACTCCTACGAGCAGTACTTC. Protein sequence: CASAHGRYSYEQYF.